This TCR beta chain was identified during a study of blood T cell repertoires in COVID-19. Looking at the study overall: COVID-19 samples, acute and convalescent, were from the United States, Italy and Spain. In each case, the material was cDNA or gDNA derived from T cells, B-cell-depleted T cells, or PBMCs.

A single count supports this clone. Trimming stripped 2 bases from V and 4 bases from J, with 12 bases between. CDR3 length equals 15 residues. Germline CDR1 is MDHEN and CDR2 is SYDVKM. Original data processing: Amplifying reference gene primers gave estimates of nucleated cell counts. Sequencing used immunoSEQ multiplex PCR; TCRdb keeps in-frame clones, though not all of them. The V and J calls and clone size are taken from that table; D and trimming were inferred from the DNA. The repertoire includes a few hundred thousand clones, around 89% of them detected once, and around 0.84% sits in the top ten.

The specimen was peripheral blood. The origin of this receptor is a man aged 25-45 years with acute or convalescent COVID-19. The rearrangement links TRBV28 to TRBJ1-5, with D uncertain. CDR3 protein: CASSLGGRTNQPQHF. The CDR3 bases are TGTGCCAGCAGTTTAGGAGGACGGACTAATCAGCCCCAGCATTTT.